This TCR beta chain was recorded in a study of vaccination effects on CD4 cells after COVID-19. ViraFEST expansion of antigen-specific CD4+ T cells with viral peptide pools preceded sequencing. At the end of over 8 days of culture, CD4+ T cells were isolated. Nobody among the vaccine recipients had prior SARS-CoV-2 infection (nucleocapsid antibodies were negative). Comment on this clone: No antigen is known for it.

Sequencing used immunoSEQ multiplex PCR; TCRdb keeps in-frame clones, though not all of them. The repertoire holds about 65,000 clones, approximately 79% seen once, with 2.5% to 3.5% in the top ten. The V gene end was trimmed by 0 bases and the J gene end by 2 bases; junction bases not matched to a gene: 2. The CDR3 is 15 residues long. Germline-derived CDR1 and CDR2 are KGHSH and LQKENI. Broader study findings: After vaccination of healthy people, only 1 of 255 vaccine-induced clones cross-reacted with common cold coronaviruses.

This specimen was CD4+ T cells from PBMCs cultured with HCoV-NL63 spike peptides, taken before COVID-19 vaccination. This sequence joins TRBV18 and TRBJ2-3; 7 positions match TRBD1. The receptor was isolated from a human donor who received a COVID-19 vaccine. CDR3 sequence: CASSPPDRNTDTQYF. In DNA, the CDR3 is TGTGCCAGCTCACCACCGGACAGGAACACAGATACGCAGTATTTT.